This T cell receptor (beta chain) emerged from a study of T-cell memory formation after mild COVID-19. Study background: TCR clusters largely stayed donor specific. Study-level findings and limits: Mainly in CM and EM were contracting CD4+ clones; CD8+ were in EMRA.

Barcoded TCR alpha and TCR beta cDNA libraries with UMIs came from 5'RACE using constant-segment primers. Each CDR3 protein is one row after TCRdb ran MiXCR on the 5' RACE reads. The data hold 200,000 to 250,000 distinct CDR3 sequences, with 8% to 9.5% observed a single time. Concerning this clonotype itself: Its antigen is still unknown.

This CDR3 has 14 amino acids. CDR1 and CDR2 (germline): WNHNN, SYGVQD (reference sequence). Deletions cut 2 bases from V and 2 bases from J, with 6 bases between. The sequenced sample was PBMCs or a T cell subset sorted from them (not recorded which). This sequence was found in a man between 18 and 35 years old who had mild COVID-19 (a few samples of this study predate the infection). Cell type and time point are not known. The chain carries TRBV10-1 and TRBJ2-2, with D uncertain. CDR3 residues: CASSEQANTGELFF. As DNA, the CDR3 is TGCGCCAGCAGTGAGCAGGCTAACACCGGGGAGCTGTTTTTT.